Listed below are T cell receptor beta chains from one sample, sequenced in a study of blood T cell repertoires in COVID-19. Repertoires were generated with immunoSEQ multiplex PCR, while TCRdb's copy carries only in-frame clones and drops some. The sample consists of about 78,000 clones, roughly 91% of them appearing once. Sequences were obtained from peripheral blood. All receptors come from a woman aged 45-65 years in a cohort sampled during active COVID-19. Each CDR3 is given with its conserved first and last residue. D genes are given only for firm matches. For some rows the clone size is stated as once, few or many, or as a class when expanded; others skip it.

TRBJ2-7,TRBV27,NA,TRBD2,TGTGCCAGCAGTGCCAGACTAGCCCTCGACGAGCAGTACTTC,CASSARLALDEQYF
TRBJ2-1,TRBV28,NA,TRBD1,TGTGCCAGCAGTAAGGCGGGACAGGGAGGTGGTGAGCAGTTCTTC,CASSKAGQGGGEQFF
TRBJ2-7,TRBV30,NA,TRBD1,TGTGCCTGGAGTCAGGGGGCCCCTGGGGAGCAGTACTTC,CAWSQGAPGEQYF
TRBJ2-7,TRBV19,NA,TRBD2,TGTGCCAGTAGTACCCAAACCGGGACGGGGAGGGAGGAGCAGTACTTC,CASSTQTGTGREEQYF
TRBJ2-1,TRBV11-2,NA,TRBD2,TGTGCCAGCAGCGGAGGACTAGCTTCGAGGGTCTTC,CASSGGLASRVF
TRBJ2-5,TRBV11-2,NA,TRBD2,TGTGCCAGCAGCCCGGGACTAGCGGGGTACCAAGAGACCCAGTACTTC,CASSPGLAGYQETQYF
TRBJ1-1,TRBV7-9,NA,NA,TGTGCCAGCAGCCAGAAATCTGCCACTGAAGCTTTCTTT,CASSQKSATEAFF
TRBJ1-4,TRBV30,NA,TRBD1,TGTGCCTGGCGGCAGGGGGTTGTCGAAAAACTGTTTTTT,CAWRQGVVEKLFF
TRBJ2-1,TRBV27,NA,NA,TGTGCCAGCAGTTTCTCGGGTGGTAATGAGCAGTTCTTC,CASSFSGGNEQFF
TRBJ2-7,TRBV4-1,once,TRBD1,TGCGCCAGCAGCCAAGGGGACAGGGCAGGAGTATACGAGCAGTACTTC,CASSQGDRAGVYEQYF
TRBJ2-5,TRBV7-2,few,TRBD1,TGTGCCAGCAGCCCTAGGGACAGGGGAGGAGGAGAGACCCAGTACTTC,CASSPRDRGGGETQYF
TRBJ1-2,TRBV6-2/TRBV6-3,NA,TRBD1,TGTGCCAGCAGTTACCCTACGGACAGGCCCGACACCTTC,CASSYPTDRPDTF
TRBJ2-3,TRBV9,NA,TRBD2,TGTGCCAGCAGCTCACCTAGCGGGAGAGGGGGAGATACGCAGTATTTT,CASSSPSGRGGDTQYF
TRBJ1-2,TRBV11-2,once,TRBD1,TGTGCCAGCAGCTTAGCTGACAGGGGGCTAGGCTACACCTTC,CASSLADRGLGYTF
TRBJ1-2,TRBV21-1,NA,NA,TGTGCCAGCAGCAAATCTTCCCGGGACAGGGGAGCTATTAACTATGGCTACACCTTC,CASSKSSRDRGAINYGYTF
TRBJ2-7,TRBV27,NA,TRBD2,TGTGCCAGCAGTTTAGCCGGGACTAGCGGCTCCTACGAGCAGTACTTC,CASSLAGTSGSYEQYF
TRBJ2-1,TRBV27,NA,TRBD2,TGTGCCAGCATCCTATCGGGACTAGCGGGAAGGTCCTACAATGAGCAGTTCTTC,CASILSGLAGRSYNEQFF
TRBJ2-7,TRBV27,NA,NA,TGTGCCAGCAGTTCCTCGGCGGGCTACGAGCAGTACTTC,CASSSSAGYEQYF
TRBJ1-2,TRBV30,NA,TRBD1,TGTGCCTGGATAAGCGAGGGGGCGGTATTATATGGCTACACCTTC,CAWISEGAVLYGYTF
TRBJ1-1,TRBV19,NA,NA,TGTGCCAGTAGGGACGGGGGTTTGAGAACTGAAGCTTTCTTT,CASRDGGLRTEAFF
TRBJ2-2,TRBV28,once,TRBD2,TGTGCCAGCAGCCTGACTAGCGGAGTTAACACCGGGGAGCTGTTTTTT,CASSLTSGVNTGELFF
TRBJ2-1,TRBV9,once,TRBD2,TGTGCCAGCAGCGTCGGACCTAGCGGGAGTACGATAGAGGAGCAGTTCTTC,CASSVGPSGSTIEEQFF
TRBJ2-5,TRBV18,NA,NA,TGTGCCAGCTCACCACAGGGAGCCCTCCTTCAAGAGACCCAGTACTTC,CASSPQGALLQETQYF
TRBJ1-4,TRBV5-6,NA,NA,TGTGCCAGCAGCTGGGCCTCCGATCCTACCGGGCGGGCTGAAAAACTGTTTTTT,CASSWASDPTGRAEKLFF
TRBJ1-4,TRBV3-1/TRBV3-2,NA,TRBD1,TGTGCCAGCAGCCAAGAAGGGACAGCTAATGAAAAACTGTTTTTT,CASSQEGTANEKLFF
TRBJ2-6,TRBV5-1,NA,TRBD1,TGCGCCAGCAGCTTGGATACAGGGGCCGGGGCCAACGTCCTGACTTTC,CASSLDTGAGANVLTF
TRBJ2-1,TRBV27,NA,TRBD2,TGTGCCAGCAGTCCTTCGACTAGCGGGGATGAGCAGTTCTTC,CASSPSTSGDEQFF
TRBJ1-1,TRBV12-3/TRBV12-4,NA,NA,TGTGCCAGCAGCCAGGACACTGAAGCTTTCTTT,CASSQDTEAFF
TRBJ2-2,TRBV27,NA,TRBD2,TGTGCCAGCAGCCCCCTCCTCGCGGGAGGGCCGACCGGGGAGCTGTTTTTT,CASSPLLAGGPTGELFF
TRBJ2-7,TRBV18,NA,TRBD2,TGTGCCAGCTCACCTGGGGGACTAGCGGGAGTGAGCGAGCAGTACTTC,CASSPGGLAGVSEQYF
TRBJ2-1,TRBV28,NA,NA,TGTGCCAGCAGTAGATTCGTAGAAAGAAATGAGCAGTTCTTC,CASSRFVERNEQFF
TRBJ2-3,TRBV5-6,NA,TRBD2,TGTGCCAGCAGCACTAGCGGGAGCTCCACAGATACGCAGTATTTT,CASSTSGSSTDTQYF
TRBJ2-3,TRBV28,NA,NA,TGTGCCAGCAGTCGAGACCTAGGGGGATCCCTCACAGATACGCAGTATTTT,CASSRDLGGSLTDTQYF
TRBJ1-1,TRBV6-1,NA,NA,TGTGCCAGCAGTGAAAGGACCAGGGTAGCTGAAGCTTTCTTT,CASSERTRVAEAFF
TRBJ2-4,TRBV5-1,NA,NA,TGCGCCAGCAGCTTGGCAGGGATAAGCATTCAGTACTTC,CASSLAGISIQYF
TRBJ2-1,TRBV28,NA,TRBD2,TGTGCCAGCAGTGCATCCGGGACTAGTCGCTACAATGAGCAGTTCTTC,CASSASGTSRYNEQFF
TRBJ2-7,TRBV29-1,few,TRBD2,TGCAGCGTTACTAGCGCCCACTCCTACGAGCAGTACTTC,CSVTSAHSYEQYF